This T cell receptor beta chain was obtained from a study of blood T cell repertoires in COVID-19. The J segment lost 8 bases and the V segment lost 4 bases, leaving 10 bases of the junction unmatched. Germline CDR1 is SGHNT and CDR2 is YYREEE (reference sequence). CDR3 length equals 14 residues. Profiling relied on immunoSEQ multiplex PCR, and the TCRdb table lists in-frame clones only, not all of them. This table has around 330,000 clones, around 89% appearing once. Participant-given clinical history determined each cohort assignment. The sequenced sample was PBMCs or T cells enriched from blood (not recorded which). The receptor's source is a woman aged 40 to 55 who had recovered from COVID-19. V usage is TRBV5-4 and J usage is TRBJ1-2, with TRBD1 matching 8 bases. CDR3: CASSGGGRGLGYTF. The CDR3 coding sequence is TGTGCCAGCAGCGGTGGTGGCAGGGGGCTAGGCTACACCTTC. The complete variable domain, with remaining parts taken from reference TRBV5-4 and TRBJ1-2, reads ETGVTQSPTHLIKTRGQQVTLRCSSQSGHNTVSWYQQALGQGPQFIFQYYREEENGRGNFPPRFSGLQFPNYSSELNVNALELDDSALYLCASSGGGRGLGYTFGSGTRLTVV.